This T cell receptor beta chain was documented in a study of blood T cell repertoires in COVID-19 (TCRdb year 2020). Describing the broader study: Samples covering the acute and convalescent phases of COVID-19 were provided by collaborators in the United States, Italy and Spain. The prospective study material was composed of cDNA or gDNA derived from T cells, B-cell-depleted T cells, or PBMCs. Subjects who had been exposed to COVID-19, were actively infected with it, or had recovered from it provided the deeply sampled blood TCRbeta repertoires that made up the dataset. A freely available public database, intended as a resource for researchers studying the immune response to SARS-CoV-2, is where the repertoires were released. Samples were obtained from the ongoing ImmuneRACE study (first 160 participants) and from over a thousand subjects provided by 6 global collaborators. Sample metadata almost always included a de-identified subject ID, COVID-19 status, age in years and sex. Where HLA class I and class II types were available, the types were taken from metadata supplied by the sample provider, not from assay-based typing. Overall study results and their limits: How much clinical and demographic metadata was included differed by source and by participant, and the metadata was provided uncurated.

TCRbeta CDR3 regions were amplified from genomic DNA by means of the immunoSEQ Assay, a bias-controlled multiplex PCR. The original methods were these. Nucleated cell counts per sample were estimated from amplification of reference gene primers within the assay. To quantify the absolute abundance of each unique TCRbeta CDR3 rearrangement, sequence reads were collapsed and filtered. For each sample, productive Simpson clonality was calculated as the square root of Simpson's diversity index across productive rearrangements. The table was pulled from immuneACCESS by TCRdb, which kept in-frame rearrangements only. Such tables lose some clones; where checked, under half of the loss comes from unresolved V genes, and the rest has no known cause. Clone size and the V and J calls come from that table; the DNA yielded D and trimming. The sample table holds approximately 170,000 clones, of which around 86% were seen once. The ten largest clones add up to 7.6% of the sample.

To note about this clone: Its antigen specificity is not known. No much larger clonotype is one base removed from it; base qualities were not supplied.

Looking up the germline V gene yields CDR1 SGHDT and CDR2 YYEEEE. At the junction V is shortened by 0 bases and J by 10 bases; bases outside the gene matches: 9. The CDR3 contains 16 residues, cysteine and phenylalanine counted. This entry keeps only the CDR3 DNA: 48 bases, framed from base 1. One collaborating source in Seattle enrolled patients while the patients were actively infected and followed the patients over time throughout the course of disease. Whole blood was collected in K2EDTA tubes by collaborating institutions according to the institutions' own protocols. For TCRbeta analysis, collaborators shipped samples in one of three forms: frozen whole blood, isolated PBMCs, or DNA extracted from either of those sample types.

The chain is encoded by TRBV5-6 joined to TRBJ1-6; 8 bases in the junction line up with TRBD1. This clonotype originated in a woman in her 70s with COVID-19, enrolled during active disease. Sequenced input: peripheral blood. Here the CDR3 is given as CASSLGRGRLESPLHF. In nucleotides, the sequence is TGTGCCAGCAGCTTGGGCAGGGGGCGCCTGGAATCACCCCTCCACTTT.